These 27 T cell receptor beta chains were all obtained from the same sample, sequenced in a study of T cell clonotyping in hematopoietic cell transplantation. The table came from immunoSEQ multiplex PCR; TCRdb's copy has only in-frame clones and leaves some out. This sample has 70,000 or so clones, with roughly 93% found just once. The source material was peripheral blood mononuclear cells. All receptors derive from a man aged 45 to 65 in good health. Some clones in this sample may be carry-over from other donors' samples.

V gene TRBV7-2 combines with J gene TRBJ2-3, with D unresolved. The CDR3 is 12 residues long. Germline V gives CDR1 SGHTA, CDR2 FQGNSA. V was clipped by 5 bases and J by 2 bases, with 5 bases between them. The DNA for the CDR3 is TGTGCCAGCAGCACGATCACAGATACGCAGTATTTT. It translates to CASSTITDTQYF. Drawing the rest from reference TRBV7-2 and TRBJ2-3, the complete variable domain is GAGVSQSPSNKVTEKGKDVELRCDPISGHTALYWYRQSLGQGLEFLIYFQGNSAPDKSGLPSDRFSAERTGGSVSTLTIQRTQQEDSAVYLCASSTITDTQYFGPGTRLTVL.

The chain carries TRBV4-1 and TRBJ2-7; 7 positions agree with TRBD2. Trimming cost V 1 base and J 5 bases; bases outside gene matches: 14. Germline CDR1 is MGHRA and CDR2 is YSYEKL. The CDR3 consists of 17 residues. In nucleotides, the CDR3 is TGCGCCAGCAGCCAAGTTCCGCGGGGAGCGGGGTTCCACGAGCAGTACTTC. Residues: CASSQVPRGAGFHEQYF.

Points on this clone: As the CDR3 is not closed by the conserved phenylalanine or tryptophan, this likely results from a read error. The V gene is TRBV13, the J gene TRBJ1-2; unclear D gene. The ends were cut back, 1 base at V and 2 bases at J, with 5 bases in the middle. This CDR3 contains 13 residues. CDR1 and CDR2 from the germline V gene are PRHDT and FYEKMQ (reference sequence). The CDR3 region has the DNA TGTGCCAGCAGCTTAGAGATAAACTATGGCTACACCCTC. Amino acid sequence: CASSLEINYGYTL.

This sequence joins TRBV15 and TRBJ2-5; D not resolved. Between the trimmed V and J ends, which lost 2 bases and 2 bases, there was a span of 3 bases. CDR3 length: 12 residues. CDR1 and CDR2 from the germline V gene are LNHNV and YYDKDF (reference sequence). CDR3 coding DNA: TGTGCCACCAGCAGACGGCAAGAGACCCAGTACTTC. Translation gives CATSRRQETQYF.

This clone has just one count. This rearrangement joins TRBV5-1 to TRBJ2-5; D remains unclear. This CDR3 contains 14 residues. Germline CDR1 is SGHRS and CDR2 is YFSETQ. Trimming pared 1 base from V and 1 base from J, leaving 8 bases between. CDR3 DNA: TGCGCCAGCAGCTTGACACCGGCCCAAGAGACCCAGTACTTC. Translation: CASSLTPAQETQYF. Using reference TRBV5-1 and TRBJ2-5 for the parts outside the CDR3, the full variable domain is KAGVTQTPRYLIKTRGQQVTLSCSPISGHRSVSWYQQTPGQGLQFLFEYFSETQRNKGNFPGRFSGRQFSNSRSEMNVSTLELGDSALYLCASSLTPAQETQYFGPGTRLLVL.

The chain carries TRBV28 and TRBJ2-7; no clear D gene. Per the germline V gene, CDR1 is MDHEN and CDR2 is SYDVKM. V shed 6 bases and J shed 7 bases, with 10 bases lying between them. The CDR3 consists of 11 residues. The CDR3, as DNA: TGTGCCAGCAGGAACCTTTGGGAGCAGTACTTC. As protein: CASRNLWEQYF.

V is TRBV6-1 and J is TRBJ1-5, with D uncertain. The CDR3 contains 13 residues. Germline CDR1 reads MNHNS; CDR2 reads SASEGT. Trimming stripped 8 bases from V and 2 bases from J, with 10 bases between. This CDR3 reads CASLGSGNQPQHF. The DNA of the CDR3 is TGTGCCAGCCTGGGGTCGGGCAATCAGCCCCAGCATTTT.

V and J are TRBV4-3 and TRBJ1-2; no clear D gene. Trimming took 2 bases from V and 4 from J, leaving 11 bases between them. The CDR3 totals 14 residues. The germline CDR1 and CDR2 sequences are LGHNA and YSLEER. The CDR3 DNA sequence: TGCGCCAGCAGCCAATCTCACAGCCCCTATGGCTACACCTTC. As protein: CASSQSHSPYGYTF.

The sample holds one count of this clone. The chain uses TRBV5-1 and TRBJ2-1; perhaps TRBD2 as D (5 bases). Per the germline V gene, CDR1 is SGHRS and CDR2 is YFSETQ. The CDR3 has 16 amino acids. Between the trimmed V and J ends, which lost 0 bases and 0 bases, there was a span of 10 bases. CDR3: CASSLGGSSSYNEQFF. The DNA of the CDR3 is TGCGCCAGCAGCTTGGGAGGGTCGAGCTCCTACAATGAGCAGTTCTTC.

The V call is TRBV10-3, the J call TRBJ2-1; the match to TRBD2 covers 12 bases. V dropped 5 bases and J dropped 2; count of bases not matched to a gene: 1. The CDR3 runs to 15 residues. CDR1 and CDR2 from the germline V gene are ENHRY and SYGVKD. The CDR3: CAISTSGGTYNEQFF. The CDR3 DNA is TGTGCCATCAGTACTAGCGGGGGGACCTACAATGAGCAGTTCTTC.

V is TRBV4-1 and J is TRBJ2-7; possibly TRBD1 or TRBD2 for D (7 bases each). CDR1 is MGHRA, CDR2 YSYEKL, per germline. The CDR3 has 15 residues. The V end was cut by 3 bases, the J end by 2 bases, with 14 bases between. Written as DNA, the CDR3 is TGCGCCAGCAGCCATGGGGAGGGGGCAGCCTACGAGCAGTACTTC. This gives the protein CASSHGEGAAYEQYF.

For the CDR3, the DNA is TGTGCCAGCAGCTTGGACCAGGGGTTTGGGACCCAGTACTTC. Translating gives CASSLDQGFGTQYF. The chain links TRBV5-6 to TRBJ2-5; maybe TRBD1 (6 bases). Per germline, CDR1 SGHDT and CDR2 YYEEEE. This CDR3 contains 14 residues. The V and J ends lost 0 bases and 7 bases respectively, with 13 bases between them.

In its sample, this clone was seen once. This chain joins TRBV19 and TRBJ2-3, with a weak D call TRBD2 (6 bases). CDR3 length: 14 amino acids. Germline CDR1 reads LNHDA; CDR2 reads SQIVND (reference sequence). Trimming took 4 bases from V and 4 from J, leaving 12 bases between them. The CDR3 coding sequence is TGTGCCAGTAGTAGCGGGGATGAGGCAGATACGCAGTATTTT. Amino acid sequence: CASSSGDEADTQYF. The variable domain in full, completed from reference TRBV19 and TRBJ2-3, reads DGGITQSPKYLFRKEGQNVTLSCEQNLNHDAMYWYRQDPGQGLRLIYYSQIVNDFQKGDIAEGYSVSREKKESFPLTVTSAQKNPTAFYLCASSSGDEADTQYFGPGTRLTVL.

The chain links TRBV5-1 to TRBJ2-2; TRBD2 matches 13 bases. This CDR3 is 16 amino acids long. Germline V gives CDR1 SGHRS, CDR2 YFSETQ. V lost 0 bases to trimming and J lost 7 bases; unmatched junction nucleotides: 3. CDR3 protein: CASSLGLAGGVGELFF. CDR3 nucleotide sequence: TGCGCCAGCAGCTTGGGACTAGCGGGAGGCGTCGGGGAGCTGTTTTTT.

V usage is TRBV11-1 and J usage is TRBJ2-5, with D unresolved. CDR3 length equals 14 residues. CDR1 and CDR2 (germline): SGHAT, FQDESV (reference sequence). V lost 4 bases and J 1 base, leaving 10 bases between the germline ends. The CDR3 DNA reads as TGTGCCAGCAGCTGGGCCGACCCCCAAGAGACCCAGTACTTC. As protein: CASSWADPQETQYF. The full variable domain, in which reference TRBV11-1 and TRBJ2-5 provide the parts outside the CDR3, is EAEVAQSPRYKITEKSQAVAFWCDPISGHATLYWYRQILGQGPELLVQFQDESVVDDSQLPKDRFSAERLKGVDSTLKIQPAELGDSAMYLCASSWADPQETQYFGPGTRLLVL.

The chain joins TRBV5-6 to TRBJ1-1, with D tentatively TRBD1 (5 bases). Trimming shortened V by 2 bases and J by 3 bases, and 11 bases separated the two germline ends. CDR1 SGHDT and CDR2 YYEEEE come from the germline V gene. This CDR3 has 14 residues. For the CDR3, the DNA is TGTGCCAGCAGCTTTTCGTCAGGGCACACTGAAGCTTTCTTT. Residues: CASSFSSGHTEAFF.

This rearrangement joins TRBV28 to TRBJ1-6; TRBD1 is a possible D gene (6 bases). This CDR3 region has 16 residues. The germline V gene encodes CDR1 MDHEN and CDR2 SYDVKM. Trimming pared 5 bases from V and 10 bases from J, leaving 21 bases between. CDR3 DNA: TGTGCCAGCAGTGTAATACAGGGCCCCCGTGGGTCACCCCTCCACTTT. Protein sequence: CASSVIQGPRGSPLHF.

CDR3 DNA: TGTGCCAGCAGCTTGGTAACGGGACTAGCGGGAGCGGGGAACACCGGGGAGCTGTTTTTT. This codes for CASSLVTGLAGAGNTGELFF. The chain uses TRBV5-8 and TRBJ2-2; 14 nucleotides match TRBD2. The CDR3 has 20 amino acids. Germline V CDR1 and CDR2: SGHTS, YDEGEE. V shed 0 bases, J shed 1 base, and the junction held 8 bases outside the gene matches.

V and J are TRBV5-8 and TRBJ1-5; 7 bases fit TRBD1. The V gene end was trimmed by 4 bases and the J gene end by 4 bases; junction bases not matched to a gene: 5. Germline lookup yields CDR1 SGHTS and CDR2 YDEGEE. The CDR3 totals 14 residues. Written as DNA, the CDR3 is TGTGCCAGCAGCCGGGACAGCCGGAATCAGCCCCAGCATTTT. Its translation is CASSRDSRNQPQHF.

The chain is built from TRBV30 and TRBJ2-2; 8 nucleotides agree with TRBD1. This CDR3 spans 16 amino acids. Germline CDR1 reads GTSNPN; CDR2 reads SVGIG (reference sequence). V gave up 4 bases and J gave up 5 bases; unmatched junction bases: 12. The CDR3 nucleotides are TGTGCCTGGACCATAATGTGGACAGGGAGGACCGGGGAGCTGTTTTTT. Its protein product is CAWTIMWTGRTGELFF. Looking up the rest from reference TRBV30 and TRBJ2-2 gives the full variable domain: SQTIHQWPATLVQPVGSPLSLECTVEGTSNPNLYWYRQAAGRGLQLLFYSVGIGQISSEVPQNLSASRPQDRQFILSSKKLLLSDSGFYLCAWTIMWTGRTGELFFGEGSRLTVL.

The chain carries TRBV28 and TRBJ2-7; 8 nucleotides match TRBD2. The germline gives CDR1 MDHEN, CDR2 SYDVKM. The CDR3 is 13 residues long. V shed 7 bases, J shed 3 bases, and the junction held 5 bases outside the gene matches. For the CDR3, the DNA is TGTGCCAGCAAAAAACGGGGGGGCTACGAGCAGTACTTC. Its protein product is CASKKRGGYEQYF.

The rearrangement joins TRBV28 to TRBJ1-4; D call uncertain. Trimming took 4 bases from V and 6 from J, leaving 9 bases between them. The V gene's germline CDR1 is MDHEN and CDR2 SYDVKM. This CDR3 has 13 residues. CDR3 residues: CASSSGPDEKLFF. CDR3 nucleotides: TGTGCCAGCAGTTCCGGGCCTGATGAAAAACTGTTTTTT.

The V gene is TRBV4-3, the J gene TRBJ2-7; the D gene is possibly TRBD2 (7 bases). CDR3 length: 15 amino acids. The germline gives CDR1 LGHNA, CDR2 YSLEER. Trimming cost V 1 base and J 6 bases, with 16 bases left between them. CDR3 in amino acids: CASSQGDGGPREQYF. The CDR3 nucleotides read TGCGCCAGCAGCCAAGGGGACGGGGGGCCCCGCGAGCAGTACTTC.

The CDR3 nucleotides are TGCGCCAGCAGCCAAGATCGGGGAAGGTCCTACAATGAGCAGTTCTTC. Amino acids: CASSQDRGRSYNEQFF. V gene TRBV4-3 combines with J gene TRBJ2-1; weak D call: TRBD2 (5 bases). The CDR3 has 16 amino acids. Germline V gene data show CDR1 as LGHNA and CDR2 as YSLEER. V was pared by 0 bases and J by 1 base, with 10 bases between.

J is TRBJ2-7 and V is TRBV9; the D call may be TRBD1 or TRBD2 (6 bases each). Germline CDR1 is SGDLS and CDR2 is YYNGEE. Trimming pared 2 bases from V and 6 bases from J, leaving 18 bases between. The CDR3 sequence is 15 residues long. This CDR3 is CASSVSDWGAAEQYF. The CDR3 nucleotides are TGTGCCAGCAGCGTGTCCGATTGGGGGGCGGCCGAGCAGTACTTC.

This rearrangement joins TRBV2 to TRBJ1-5, with a tentative D call TRBD1 (6 bases). Germline assignment: CDR1 SNHLY and CDR2 FYNNEI. CDR3 length: 14 amino acids. V lost 6 bases, J lost 0 bases, and 9 bases lay in between. The CDR3 loop reads CASRTGFSNQPQHF. CDR3 sequence (DNA): TGTGCCAGCAGAACAGGGTTTAGCAATCAGCCCCAGCATTTT.

This chain joins TRBV28 and TRBJ2-7; D gene uncertain. CDR3 length equals 13 residues. The V end lost 8 bases, the J end lost 3 bases, and 14 bases lay between the germline ends. CDR1 and CDR2 from the germline V gene are MDHEN and SYDVKM. CDR3 protein: CASRRPAGYEQYF. CDR3 nucleotide sequence: TGTGCCAGCCGACGCCCCGCAGGCTACGAGCAGTACTTC.